This T cell receptor (beta chain) appears in the sequencing data of a study of blood T cell repertoires in COVID-19. Study summary: Sites across the United States, Italy and Spain contributed samples from acute and convalescent COVID-19.

Original processing notes: For nucleated cells, counts were estimated from reference gene primer amplification. TCRdb keeps only in-frame clones here, not all; method: immunoSEQ multiplex PCR. The D gene and trimming were derived from the DNA, and the V and J assignments and clone size from that table. The sample holds 150,000 to 200,000 clones, about four fifths seen once. CDR3 size: 16 residues. Germline V gene sequence: CDR1 LGHNA, CDR2 YSLEER. V dropped 0 bases and J dropped 1 base, with 10 bases sitting between them. The J gene is TRBJ2-4, the V gene TRBV4-3; D is unclear. The material sequenced was peripheral blood. This receptor was taken from a woman in her 70s with acute or convalescent COVID-19. CDR3 nucleotide sequence: TGCGCCAGCAGCCAAGATCCAGGTCCTGCCAAAAACATTCAGTACTTC. Amino acids: CASSQDPGPAKNIQYF.